The 9 T cell receptor beta chains in this list originate from one sample, sequenced in a study of blood T cells in healthy people across ages. A sample-barcoded 5' primer and a J-beta primer mix were used in a second PCR of roughly 7 to 12 cycles. TCRdb independently ran MiXCR on the 5' RACE reads; one entry per CDR3 protein. Seen here are about 1.6 million distinct CDR3 sequences, about 31% observed once, and the top ten hold roughly 10%. Specimen: blood. The receptors were gathered from a woman in her 30s in good health.

This clonotype has just a few counts. J is TRBJ2-7 and V is TRBV6-2 or TRBV6-3; D is unresolved. V lost 3 bases to trimming and J lost 5 bases, with 17 bases between them. This CDR3 has 15 residues. Germline V gene sequence: CDR1 MNHEY, CDR2 SVGEGT. DNA of the CDR3: TGTGCCAGCAGTTATTTCCGATCATCTCGGGACGAGCAGTACTTC. Residues: CASSYFRSSRDEQYF.

This clonotype was detected many times. The rearrangement joins TRBV12-3 or TRBV12-4 to TRBJ1-2; D ambiguous. CDR3 length: 15 amino acids. Deletions cut 1 base from V and 4 bases from J, with 13 bases between. The DNA of the CDR3 is TGTGCCAGCAGTTTAGGCATGGATATCGGCTATGGCTACACCTTC. Translation: CASSLGMDIGYGYTF.

The V gene is TRBV20-1, the J gene TRBJ2-1, with 13 bases matching TRBD2. Germline assignment: CDR1 DFQATT and CDR2 SNEGSKA (reference sequence). The CDR3 contains 13 residues. The chain's CDR3 is CSAGRTSGGGQFF. CDR3 DNA sequence: TGCAGCGCTGGTAGGACTAGCGGGGGTGGGCAGTTCTTC.

The chain is built from TRBV20-1 and TRBJ1-6; D is unresolved. V gave up 6 bases and J gave up 7 bases, with 16 bases separating them. Germline CDR1 is DFQATT and CDR2 is SNEGSKA (reference sequence). The CDR3 runs 14 residues. CDR3 region: CSAAIGSQNSPLHF. The CDR3 DNA reads as TGCAGTGCCGCGATCGGGTCCCAAAATTCACCCCTCCACTTT.

The rearrangement uses TRBV11-2 and TRBJ2-7, with 9 bases fitting TRBD2. The J call is in doubt because the DNA end fits TRBJ2-5 better. The CDR3 runs to 14 residues. CDR1 and CDR2 from the germline V gene are SGHAT and FQNNGV. DNA for the CDR3: TGTGCCAGCACCTTCTCGCGGGGGGGCAAGACCCAGTACTTC. Amino acids: CASTFSRGGKTQYF.

The V gene is TRBV7-2, the J gene TRBJ1-2; D gene unclear. This CDR3 region has 15 residues. V was pared by 5 bases and J by 4 bases, with 17 bases between. From germline, CDR1 is SGHTA and CDR2 FQGNSA. The CDR3 nucleotides read TGTGCCAGCAGCCACCTGGACCCCGGAAGCTATGGCTACACCTTC. Translation: CASSHLDPGSYGYTF.

The chain joins TRBV14 to TRBJ2-5, with 7 bases lining up with TRBD2. The length of the CDR3 is 14 residues. J was trimmed by 5 bases and V by 5 bases; bases with no gene match: 8. Per the germline V gene, CDR1 is SGHDN and CDR2 is FVKESK. CDR3 amino acids: CASSGWGGPETQYF. The CDR3 region has the DNA TGTGCCAGCAGCGGCTGGGGGGGACCGGAGACCCAGTACTTC.

This clonotype has only one observation. CDR3 region: CASSVVGSGRARDTQYF. For the CDR3, the DNA is TGCGCCAGCAGCGTTGTTGGTAGCGGGAGGGCCAGAGATACGCAGTATTTT. The chain carries TRBV5-1 and TRBJ2-3; the match to TRBD2 covers 11 bases. Per the germline V gene, CDR1 is SGHRS and CDR2 is YFSETQ. The V and J ends lost 4 bases and 5 bases, in that order; junction bases with no gene match: 12. The CDR3 runs 17 residues.

This clonotype was counted once. The chain recombines TRBV3-1 with TRBJ1-2; TRBD1 matches 8 bases. V shed 4 bases, J shed 6 bases, and the junction held 13 bases outside the gene matches. Germline V gives CDR1 LGHDT, CDR2 YNNKEL (reference sequence). The CDR3 totals 16 residues. CDR3 sequence reads: CASSLIHGQGSDGYTF. The CDR3 DNA follows: TGTGCCAGCAGCCTAATCCATGGACAGGGAAGTGATGGCTACACCTTC.